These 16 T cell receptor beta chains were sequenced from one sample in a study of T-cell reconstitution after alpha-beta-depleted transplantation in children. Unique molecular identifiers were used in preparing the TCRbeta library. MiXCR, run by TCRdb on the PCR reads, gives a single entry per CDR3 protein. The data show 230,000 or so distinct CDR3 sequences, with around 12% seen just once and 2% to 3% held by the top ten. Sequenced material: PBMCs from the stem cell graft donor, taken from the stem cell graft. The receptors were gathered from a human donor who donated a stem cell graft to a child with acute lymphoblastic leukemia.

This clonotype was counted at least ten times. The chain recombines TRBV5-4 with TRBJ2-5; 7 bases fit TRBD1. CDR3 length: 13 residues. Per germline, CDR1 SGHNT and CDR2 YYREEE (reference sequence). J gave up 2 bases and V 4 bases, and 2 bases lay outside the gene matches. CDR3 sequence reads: CASSGGQQETQYF. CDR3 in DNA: TGTGCCAGCAGCGGGGGACAGCAAGAGACCCAGTACTTC.

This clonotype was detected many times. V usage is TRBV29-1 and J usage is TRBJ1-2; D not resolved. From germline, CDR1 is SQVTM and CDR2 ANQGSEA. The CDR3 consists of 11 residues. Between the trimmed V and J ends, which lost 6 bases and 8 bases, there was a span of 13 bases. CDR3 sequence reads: CSVGLRRGYTF. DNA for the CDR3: TGCAGCGTCGGACTGAGGAGGGGCTACACCTTC.

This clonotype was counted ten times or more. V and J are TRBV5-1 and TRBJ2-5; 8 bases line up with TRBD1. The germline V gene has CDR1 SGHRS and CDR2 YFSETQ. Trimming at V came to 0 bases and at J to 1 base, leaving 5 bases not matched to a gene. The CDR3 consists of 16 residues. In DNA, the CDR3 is TGCGCCAGCAGCTTGGAGCCGACAGGGGTCCAAGAGACCCAGTACTTC. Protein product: CASSLEPTGVQETQYF. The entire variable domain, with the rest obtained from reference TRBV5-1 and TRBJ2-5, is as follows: KAGVTQTPRYLIKTRGQQVTLSCSPISGHRSVSWYQQTPGQGLQFLFEYFSETQRNKGNFPGRFSGRQFSNSRSEMNVSTLELGDSALYLCASSLEPTGVQETQYFGPGTRLLVL.

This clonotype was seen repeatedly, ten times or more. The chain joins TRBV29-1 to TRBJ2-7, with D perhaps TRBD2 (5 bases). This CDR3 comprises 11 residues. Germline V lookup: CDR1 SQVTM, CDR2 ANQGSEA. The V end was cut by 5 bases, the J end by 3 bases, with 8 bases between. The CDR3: CSVFRDYEQYF. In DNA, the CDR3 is TGCAGCGTTTTCCGGGACTACGAGCAGTACTTC.

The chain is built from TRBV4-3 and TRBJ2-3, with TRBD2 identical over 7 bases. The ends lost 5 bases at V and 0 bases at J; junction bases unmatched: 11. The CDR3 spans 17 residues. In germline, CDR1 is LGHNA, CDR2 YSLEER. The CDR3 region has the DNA TGCGCCAGCAGCGGCCGCGGGAGCGTTACTAGCACAGATACGCAGTATTTT. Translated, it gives CASSGRGSVTSTDTQYF.

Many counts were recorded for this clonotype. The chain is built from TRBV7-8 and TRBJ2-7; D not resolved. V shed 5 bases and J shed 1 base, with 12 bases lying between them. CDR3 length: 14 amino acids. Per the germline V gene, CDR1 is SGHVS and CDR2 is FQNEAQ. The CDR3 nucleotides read TGTGCCAGCAGCCGGTACGGTTCTTCCTACGAGCAGTACTTC. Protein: CASSRYGSSYEQYF.

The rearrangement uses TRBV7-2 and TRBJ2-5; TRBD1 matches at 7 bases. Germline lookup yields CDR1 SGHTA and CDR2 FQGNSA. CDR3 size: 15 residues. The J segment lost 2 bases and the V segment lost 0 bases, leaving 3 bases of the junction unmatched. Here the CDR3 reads CASSLATGWQETQYF. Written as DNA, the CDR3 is TGTGCCAGCAGCTTAGCGACAGGGTGGCAAGAGACCCAGTACTTC.

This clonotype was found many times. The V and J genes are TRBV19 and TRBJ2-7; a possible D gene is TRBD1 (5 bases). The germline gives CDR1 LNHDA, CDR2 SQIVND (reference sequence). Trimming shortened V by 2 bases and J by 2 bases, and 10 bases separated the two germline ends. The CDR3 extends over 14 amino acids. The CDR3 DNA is TGTGCCAGTAGTATAACGGCAGGGACCTACGAGCAGTACTTC. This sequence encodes CASSITAGTYEQYF.

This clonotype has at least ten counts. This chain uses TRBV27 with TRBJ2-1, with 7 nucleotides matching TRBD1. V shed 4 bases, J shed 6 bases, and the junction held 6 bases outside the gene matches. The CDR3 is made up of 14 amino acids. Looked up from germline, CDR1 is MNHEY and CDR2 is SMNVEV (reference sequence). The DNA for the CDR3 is TGTGCCAGCAGTTCCCGGGCAGGGGGCAATGAGCAGTTCTTC. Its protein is CASSSRAGGNEQFF.

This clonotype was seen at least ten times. The CDR3 loop is CTSSQDKEAGAEKLFF. The DNA for the CDR3 is TGCACCAGCAGCCAAGATAAGGAGGCAGGGGCTGAAAAACTGTTTTTT. The chain links TRBV1 to TRBJ1-4; the table's D call of TRBD1 was not tested on the DNA. TRBV1 is termed a pseudogene. The CDR3 has 16 amino acids.

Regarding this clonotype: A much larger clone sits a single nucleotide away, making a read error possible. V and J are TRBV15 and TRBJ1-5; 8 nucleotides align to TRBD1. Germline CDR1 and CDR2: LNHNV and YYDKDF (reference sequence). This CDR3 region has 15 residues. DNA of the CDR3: TGTGCCACCAGCAGGATGACAGGGGCGAATCAGCCCCACCATTTT. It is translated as CATSRMTGANQPHHF.

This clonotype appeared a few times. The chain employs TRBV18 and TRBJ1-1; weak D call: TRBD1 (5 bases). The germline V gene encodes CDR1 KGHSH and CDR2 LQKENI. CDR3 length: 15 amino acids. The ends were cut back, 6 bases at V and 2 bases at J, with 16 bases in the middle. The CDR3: CASSNPAQGNTEAFF. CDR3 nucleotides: TGTGCCAGCTCGAACCCAGCGCAGGGAAACACTGAAGCTTTCTTT.

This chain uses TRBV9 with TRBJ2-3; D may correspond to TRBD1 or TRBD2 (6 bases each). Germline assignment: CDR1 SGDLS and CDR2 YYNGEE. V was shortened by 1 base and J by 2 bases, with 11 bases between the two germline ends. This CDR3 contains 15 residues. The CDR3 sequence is CASSVFGGLTDTQYF. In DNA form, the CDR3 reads TGTGCCAGCAGCGTATTTGGGGGGCTCACAGATACGCAGTATTTT.

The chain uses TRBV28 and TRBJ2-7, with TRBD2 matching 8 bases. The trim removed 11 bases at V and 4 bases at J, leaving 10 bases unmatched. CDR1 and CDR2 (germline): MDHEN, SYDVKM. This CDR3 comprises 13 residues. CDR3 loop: CAAPKRELYEQYF. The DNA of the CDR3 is TGTGCCGCCCCTAAGCGGGAGCTATACGAGCAGTACTTC.

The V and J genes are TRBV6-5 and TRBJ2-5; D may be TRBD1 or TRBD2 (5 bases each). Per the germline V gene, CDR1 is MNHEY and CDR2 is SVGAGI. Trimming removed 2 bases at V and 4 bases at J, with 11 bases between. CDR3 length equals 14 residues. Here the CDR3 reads CASSYGGSGETQYF. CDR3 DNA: TGTGCCAGCAGTTACGGGGGTTCGGGAGAGACCCAGTACTTC.

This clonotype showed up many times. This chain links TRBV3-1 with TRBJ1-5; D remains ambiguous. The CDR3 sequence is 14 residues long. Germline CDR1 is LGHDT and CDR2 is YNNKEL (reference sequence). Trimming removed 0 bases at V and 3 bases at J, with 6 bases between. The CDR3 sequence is CASSQESFNQPQHF. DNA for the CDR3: TGTGCCAGCAGCCAAGAATCCTTCAATCAGCCCCAGCATTTT.